The sequence of this T cell receptor (beta chain) was determined in a study of blood T cell repertoires in COVID-19 (dated by TCRdb to the early 2020s). Notes on the research overall: The collaborator samples originated in the United States, Italy and Spain and spanned the acute and convalescent phases of COVID-19. Deeply sampled blood TCRbeta repertoires from subjects exposed to, actively infected with, or recovered from COVID-19 were included in the dataset. Nearly every sample came with metadata listing a de-identified subject ID, COVID-19 status, age in years and sex. The samples were drawn from two sources: the first 160 participants of the ongoing ImmuneRACE study, and fewer than 1,500 subjects contributed by 6 global collaborators. The repertoires were released in a freely available public database meant as a resource for research on the immune response to SARS-CoV-2. The material from the prospective study consisted of cDNA or gDNA derived from T cells, B-cell-depleted T cells, or PBMCs. Where available, HLA class I and class II types were taken from metadata supplied by the sample provider and were not determined by assay-based typing. What the authors observed across the whole study: The amount of clinical and demographic metadata varied by source and participant and was provided uncurated.

TCRbeta CDR3 regions were amplified from genomic DNA using the immunoSEQ Assay, a bias-controlled multiplex PCR. Under the source paper's analysis protocol: The number of nucleated cells in each sample was estimated by amplification of reference gene primers within the assay. Sequence reads were collapsed and filtered to measure the absolute abundance of every unique TCRbeta CDR3 rearrangement. For each sample, productive Simpson clonality was calculated as the square root of Simpson's diversity index over productive rearrangements. In TCRdb, the immuneACCESS table is reduced to in-frame sequences with V and J assigned. These tables do not hold every clone; where another copy was compared, an unresolved V gene accounts for under half, and the others remain unexplained. The DNA was the basis for D and trimming; V, J and clone size are from that table. The sample profile shows over 70,000 clones; under 90% of them were found once. Around 4.1% of the sample comes from the top ten.

From cysteine to phenylalanine, the CDR3 is 16 amino acids long. The only DNA kept is the CDR3, 48 bases in frame from the first base. The germline V gene yields SGHRS for CDR1 and YFSETQ for CDR2. The germline V end is reduced by 2 bases and the J end by 6 bases; junction bases left unmatched: 11. Collaborating institutions collected whole blood in K2EDTA tubes following their own protocols. For TCRbeta analysis, collaborator samples were shipped as frozen whole blood, as isolated PBMCs, or as DNA extracted from either sample type. Concerning this clone: What antigen it recognizes has not been identified. No base quality values were provided; no much bigger clone lies one nucleotide off.

The clonotype comes from a woman aged 55-69 years with acute or convalescent COVID-19. The chain is assembled from TRBV5-1 and TRBJ2-1, and 7 junction bases match TRBD2. Sequenced sample: peripheral blood. The DNA reads TGCGCCAGCAGCTTTACGGCGGGGGAATTCTTCAATGAGCAGTTCTTC. It codes for CASSFTAGEFFNEQFF.